The source of this T cell receptor beta chain is a study of T cell responses to AZD1222 COVID-19 vaccine. Broader study findings: Clonal diversity was possibly underestimated; the donors were predominantly white British and more often female. The peak T cell response came first, and repertoires were sampled only after it. Baseline testing showed seropositivity in only a handful of AZD1222 recipients.

On this clone: Its antigen is as yet unknown.

Second-dose intervals of approximately 4 or approximately 12 weeks were pooled. The ends lost 4 bases at V and 4 bases at J; junction bases unmatched: 9. The germline gives CDR1 SGDLS, CDR2 YYNGEE. The CDR3 has 15 residues. Clones were sequenced by immunoSEQ multiplex PCR, and TCRdb holds only the in-frame ones, with some missing. The table includes more than 70,000 clones, 80% to 95% detected once. This receptor was identified in an adult who received the AZD1222 COVID-19 vaccine. The chain couples TRBV9 to TRBJ2-3; TRBD2 matches 7 bases. Sequenced here: peripheral blood, sampled 28 days after the second AZD1222 dose. CDR3 loop: CASSPGGLTADTQYF. The DNA for the CDR3 is TGTGCCAGCAGCCCGGGGGGACTAACAGCAGATACGCAGTATTTT.